This T cell receptor (beta chain) was sequenced for a study of CD8+ T cells in alopecia areata. The V end was cut by 1 base, the J end by 4 bases, with 11 bases between. The CDR3 spans 15 residues. The germline V gene has CDR1 SGHAT and CDR2 FQNNGV. In each case, RNA was isolated and then reverse transcribed into cDNA as the sequencing template. The method was immunoSEQ multiplex PCR; TCRdb's version includes in-frame clones alone and lacks a portion of them. The profile covers 95,000 to 110,000 clones, with less than 70% appearing a single time and around 9% taken by the ten largest. Regarding the study as a whole: Scalp sample sequencing also detects resident alphabeta T cells of normal skin. Mice gave a clearer picture of TCR sharing than patients did, possibly for HLA-related reasons. In lesional scalp, particularly from alopecia totalis/universalis, clonality was higher than in normal scalp.

This clone showed up just a few times. What it binds is not known. The chain combines TRBV11-2 with TRBJ2-1; D not resolved. The sequenced sample was CD4+ T cells sorted from blood. This clonotype originated in a human donor in good health. CDR3 sequence: CASSLVTDYYNEQFF. CDR3 nucleotide sequence: TGTGCCAGCAGCTTAGTTACGGATTATTACAATGAGCAGTTCTTC.